This T cell receptor beta chain was sequenced during a study of PD-L1 blockade in urothelial cancer. In the study overall: Males with urothelial cancer arising in the bladder constituted about 85% of the roughly 30 patients. The study, taken as a whole, reports: Patients who had durable benefit saw their tumor-associated blood clones expand more at 3 weeks.

With regard to this clone: The antigen remains undetermined.

Sequenced by immunoSEQ multiplex PCR; TCRdb stores in-frame clones only, minus some. The sample contains tens of thousands of clones, around 81% of which appear only once. Unmatched junction bases numbered 7, after V lost 4 bases and J lost 6 bases. The CDR3 is 14 residues long. Germline V gives CDR1 SGHRS, CDR2 YFSETQ. Sample time point: pretreatment peripheral blood. Every patient provided from 1 to 8 samples, collected pretreatment and on-treatment. Sequencing used PBMCs, obtained around atezolizumab (anti-PD-L1) treatment. The chain recombines TRBV5-1 with TRBJ1-2, with 9 bases identical to TRBD1. The sequence was obtained from an older man with urothelial cancer. The CDR3 loop reads CASSPGQGFDGYTF. As DNA, the CDR3 is TGCGCCAGCAGCCCGGGACAGGGCTTCGATGGCTACACCTTC.